The clone carrying this T cell receptor (beta chain) showed up just once. The antigen is undetermined. V was clipped by 3 bases and J by 5 bases, with 14 bases between them. The CDR3 extends over 13 amino acids. Germline CDR1 is DFQATT and CDR2 is SNEGSKA (reference sequence). The data stem from a study of CD8 T cells in Susac syndrome. cDNA came from roughly 0.5 to 1 ug RNA primed by random hexamers. Coverage of TCR beta CDR3 amplification by immunoSEQ multiplex PCR extended to 54 Vbeta and 13 Jbeta. TCRdb re-derived calls from the immunoSEQ multiplex PCR reads in MiXCR, one entry per CDR3 protein. The sample has about 160,000 distinct CDR3 sequences; roughly 94% are singletons. The multiple sclerosis control cohort comprised treatment-naive individuals presenting with stable or active relapsing-remitting disease. Findings and caveats of the study: By the study's own acknowledgment, its TCR sequencing and HLA analysis included relatively few individuals.

This TCR was recovered from a human donor with multiple sclerosis. Sequenced input: CD4+ T cells from PBMCs. The chain links TRBV20-1 to TRBJ2-7; tentatively, D is TRBD2 (5 bases). CDR3: CSASRGRKDEQYF. The CDR3 nucleotides read TGCAGTGCTAGCCGAGGGAGAAAGGACGAGCAGTACTTC.